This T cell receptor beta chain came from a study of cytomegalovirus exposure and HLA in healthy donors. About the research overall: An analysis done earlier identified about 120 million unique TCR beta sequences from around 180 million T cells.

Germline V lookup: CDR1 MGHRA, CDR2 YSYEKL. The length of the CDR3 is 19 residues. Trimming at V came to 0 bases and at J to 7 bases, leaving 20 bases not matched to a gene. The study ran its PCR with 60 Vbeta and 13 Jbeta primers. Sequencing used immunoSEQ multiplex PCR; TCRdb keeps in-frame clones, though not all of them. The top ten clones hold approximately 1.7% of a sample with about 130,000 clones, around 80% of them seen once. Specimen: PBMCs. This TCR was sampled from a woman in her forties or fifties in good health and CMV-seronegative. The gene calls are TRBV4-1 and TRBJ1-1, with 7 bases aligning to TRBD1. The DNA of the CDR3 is TGCGCCAGCAGCCAAGATTCCCCGGTCCGGACAGGACCCCCCAGTGAAGCTTTCTTT. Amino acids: CASSQDSPVRTGPPSEAFF.